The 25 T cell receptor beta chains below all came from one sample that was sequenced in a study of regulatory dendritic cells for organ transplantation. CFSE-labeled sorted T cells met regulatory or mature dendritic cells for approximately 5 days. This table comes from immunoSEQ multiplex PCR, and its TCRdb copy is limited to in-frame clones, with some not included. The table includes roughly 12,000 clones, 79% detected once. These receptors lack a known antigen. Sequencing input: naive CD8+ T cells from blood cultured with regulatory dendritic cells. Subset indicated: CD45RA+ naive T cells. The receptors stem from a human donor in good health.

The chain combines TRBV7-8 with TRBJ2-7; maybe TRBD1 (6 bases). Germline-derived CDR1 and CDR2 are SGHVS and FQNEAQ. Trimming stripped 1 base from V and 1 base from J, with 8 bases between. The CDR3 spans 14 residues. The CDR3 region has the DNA TGTGCCAGCAGCTTAGGAACAGGGTCCTACGAGCAGTACTTC. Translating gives CASSLGTGSYEQYF.

The CDR3 DNA reads as TGTGCCAGCAGTCACGACAGGGGGAACACCATATATTTT. It codes for CASSHDRGNTIYF. The chain joins TRBV6-5 to TRBJ1-3; 9 positions match TRBD1. Germline assignment: CDR1 MNHEY and CDR2 SVGAGI. The CDR3 loop spans 13 amino acids. V trimming: 5 bases; J trimming: 7 bases; junction bases outside the gene matches: 3.

As DNA, the CDR3 is TGTGCCAGCAGCTTAGGCCCGGGGGAGACCCAGTACTTC. Its protein product is CASSLGPGETQYF. The rearrangement uses TRBV7-9 and TRBJ2-5; the D gene is possibly TRBD2 (5 bases). This CDR3 comprises 13 residues. Germline-derived CDR1 and CDR2 are SEHNR and FQNEAQ (reference sequence). The ends were cut back, 1 base at V and 5 bases at J, with 8 bases in the middle.

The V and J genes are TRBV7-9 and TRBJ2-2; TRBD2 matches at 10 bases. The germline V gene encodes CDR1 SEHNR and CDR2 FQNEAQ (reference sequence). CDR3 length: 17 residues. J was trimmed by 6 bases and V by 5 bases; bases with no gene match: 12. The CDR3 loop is CASSPGTSEFSAGELFF. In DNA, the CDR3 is TGTGCCAGCAGCCCCGGGACTAGCGAATTTTCGGCCGGGGAGCTGTTTTTT.

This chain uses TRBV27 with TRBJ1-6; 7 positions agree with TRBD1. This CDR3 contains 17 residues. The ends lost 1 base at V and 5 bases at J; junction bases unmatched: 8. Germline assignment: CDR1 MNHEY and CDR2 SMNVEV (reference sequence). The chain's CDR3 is CASSLLRDSLNNSPLHF. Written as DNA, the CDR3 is TGTGCCAGCAGTTTATTGAGGGACAGCCTTAATAATTCACCCCTCCACTTT.

CDR3 sequence (DNA): TGTGCCAGTAGTATCGAAGGTAGACAGGAGCAGTTCTTC. Its translation is CASSIEGRQEQFF. The chain couples TRBV19 to TRBJ2-1; TRBD1 is a possible D gene (5 bases). Germline-derived CDR1 and CDR2 are LNHDA and SQIVND (reference sequence). There are 13 residues in the CDR3. V was shortened by 3 bases and J by 10 bases, with 13 bases between the two germline ends.

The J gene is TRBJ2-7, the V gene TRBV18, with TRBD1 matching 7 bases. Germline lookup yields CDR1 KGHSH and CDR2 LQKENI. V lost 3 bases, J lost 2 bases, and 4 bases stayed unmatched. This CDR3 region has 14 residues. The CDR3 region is CASSPLGQAYEQYF. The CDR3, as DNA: TGTGCCAGCTCACCCCTAGGACAGGCCTACGAGCAGTACTTC.

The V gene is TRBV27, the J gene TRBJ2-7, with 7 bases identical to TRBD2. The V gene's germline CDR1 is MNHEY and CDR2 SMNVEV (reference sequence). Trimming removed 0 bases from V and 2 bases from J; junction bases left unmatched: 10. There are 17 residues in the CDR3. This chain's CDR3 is CASSLSMALAEAYEQYF. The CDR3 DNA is TGTGCCAGCAGTTTATCGATGGCGCTAGCGGAAGCCTACGAGCAGTACTTC.

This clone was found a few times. The CDR3 region has the DNA TGCGCCAGCAGTCAAGGGCCGATCTCTGGAAACACCATATATTTT. Translating it yields CASSQGPISGNTIYF. This chain joins TRBV23-1 and TRBJ1-3; D ambiguous. TRBV23-1 is noted as an ORF with a role that remains uncertain. V lost 2 bases, J lost 0 bases, and 8 bases lay in between. The CDR3 covers 15 residues.

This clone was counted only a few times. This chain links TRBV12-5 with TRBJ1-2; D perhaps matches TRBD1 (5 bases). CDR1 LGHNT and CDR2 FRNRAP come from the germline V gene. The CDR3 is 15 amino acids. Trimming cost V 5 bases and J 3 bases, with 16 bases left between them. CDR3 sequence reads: CASGPLTGDHYGYTF. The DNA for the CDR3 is TGTGCTAGTGGTCCACTAACGGGGGATCACTATGGCTACACCTTC.

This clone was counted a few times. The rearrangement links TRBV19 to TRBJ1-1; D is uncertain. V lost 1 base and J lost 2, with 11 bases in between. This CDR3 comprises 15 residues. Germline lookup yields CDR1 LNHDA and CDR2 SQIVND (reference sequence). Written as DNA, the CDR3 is TGTGCCAGTAGTATAGGCCGAATAACTAACACTGAAGCTTTCTTT. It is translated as CASSIGRITNTEAFF.

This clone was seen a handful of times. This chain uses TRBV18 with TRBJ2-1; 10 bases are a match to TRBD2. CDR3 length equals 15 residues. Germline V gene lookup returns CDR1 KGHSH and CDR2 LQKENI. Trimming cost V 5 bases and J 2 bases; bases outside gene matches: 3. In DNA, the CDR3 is TGTGCCAGCTCAGCTAGCGGGGGTCCCTACAATGAGCAGTTCTTC. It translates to CASSASGGPYNEQFF.

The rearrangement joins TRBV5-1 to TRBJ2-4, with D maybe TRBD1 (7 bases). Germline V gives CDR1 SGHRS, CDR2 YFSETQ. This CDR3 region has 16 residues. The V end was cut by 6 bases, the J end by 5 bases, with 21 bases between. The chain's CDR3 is CASIATGSEGENIQYF. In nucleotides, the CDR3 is TGCGCCAGCATCGCGACAGGGTCGGAGGGGGAAAACATTCAGTACTTC.

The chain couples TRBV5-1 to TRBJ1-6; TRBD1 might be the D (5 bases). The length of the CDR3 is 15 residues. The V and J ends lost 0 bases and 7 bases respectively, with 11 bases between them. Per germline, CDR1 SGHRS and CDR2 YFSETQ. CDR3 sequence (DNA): TGCGCCAGCAGCTTGGGGAGGGGAGGAAATTCACCCCTCCACTTT. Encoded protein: CASSLGRGGNSPLHF.

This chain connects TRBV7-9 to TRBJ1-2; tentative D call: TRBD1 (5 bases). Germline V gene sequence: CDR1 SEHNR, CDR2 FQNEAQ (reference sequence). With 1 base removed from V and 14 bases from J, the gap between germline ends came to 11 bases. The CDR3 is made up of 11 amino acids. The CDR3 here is CASSLGPGRTF. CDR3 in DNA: TGTGCCAGCAGCTTAGGTCCAGGGCGGACCTTC.

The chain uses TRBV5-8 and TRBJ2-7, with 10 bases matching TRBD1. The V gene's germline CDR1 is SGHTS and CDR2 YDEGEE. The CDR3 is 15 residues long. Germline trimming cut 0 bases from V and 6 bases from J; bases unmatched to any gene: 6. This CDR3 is CASSLVRDRGGEQYF. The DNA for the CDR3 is TGTGCCAGCAGCTTGGTTCGGGACAGGGGAGGCGAGCAGTACTTC.

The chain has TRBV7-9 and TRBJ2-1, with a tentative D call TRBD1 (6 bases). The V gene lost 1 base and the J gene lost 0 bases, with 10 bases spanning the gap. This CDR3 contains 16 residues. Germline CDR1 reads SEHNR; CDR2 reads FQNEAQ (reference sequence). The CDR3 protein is CASSLGGRGSYNEQFF. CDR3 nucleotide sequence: TGTGCCAGCAGCTTAGGGGGGCGTGGCTCCTACAATGAGCAGTTCTTC.

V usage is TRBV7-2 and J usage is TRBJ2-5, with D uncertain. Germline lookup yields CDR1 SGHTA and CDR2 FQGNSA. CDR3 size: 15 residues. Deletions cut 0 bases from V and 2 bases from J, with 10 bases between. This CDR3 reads CASSLAWASQETQYF. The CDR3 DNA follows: TGTGCCAGCAGCTTAGCGTGGGCTTCTCAAGAGACCCAGTACTTC.

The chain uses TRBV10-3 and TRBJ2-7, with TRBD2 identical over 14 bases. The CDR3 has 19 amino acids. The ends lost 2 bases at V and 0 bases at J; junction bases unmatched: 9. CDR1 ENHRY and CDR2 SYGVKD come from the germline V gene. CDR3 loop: CAISEPGTSGGLSSYEQYF. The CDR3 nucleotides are TGTGCCATCAGTGAGCCTGGGACTAGCGGGGGCTTAAGCTCCTACGAGCAGTACTTC.

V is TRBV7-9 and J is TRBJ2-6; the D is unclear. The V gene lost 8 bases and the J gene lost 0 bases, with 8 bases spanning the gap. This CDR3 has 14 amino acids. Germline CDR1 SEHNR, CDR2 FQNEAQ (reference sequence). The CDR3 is CASGSGSGANVLTF. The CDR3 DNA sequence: TGTGCCAGCGGCTCAGGCTCTGGGGCCAACGTCCTGACTTTC.

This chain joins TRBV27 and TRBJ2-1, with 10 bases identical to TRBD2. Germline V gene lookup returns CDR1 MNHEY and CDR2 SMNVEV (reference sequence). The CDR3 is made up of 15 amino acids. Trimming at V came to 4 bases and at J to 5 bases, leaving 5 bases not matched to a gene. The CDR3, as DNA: TGTGCCAGCAGTTCACTAGCGGGGATCGACAATGAGCAGTTCTTC. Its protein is CASSSLAGIDNEQFF.

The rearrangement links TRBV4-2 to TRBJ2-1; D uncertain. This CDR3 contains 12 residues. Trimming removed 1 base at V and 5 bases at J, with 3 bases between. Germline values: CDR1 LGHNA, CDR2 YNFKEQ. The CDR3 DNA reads TGTGCCAGCAGCCAAGTCGACAATGAGCAGTTCTTC. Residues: CASSQVDNEQFF.

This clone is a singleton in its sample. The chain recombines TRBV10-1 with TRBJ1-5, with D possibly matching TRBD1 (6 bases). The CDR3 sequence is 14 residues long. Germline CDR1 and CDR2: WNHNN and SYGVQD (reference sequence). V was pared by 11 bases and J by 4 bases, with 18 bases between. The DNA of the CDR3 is TGCGCCCCCCCCAGGGAGGGGGTGAATCAGCCCCAGCATTTT. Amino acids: CAPPREGVNQPQHF.

The CDR3 DNA follows: TGTGCCAGCAGTGAGTCTACCGCCCTTTTTGATGGCTACACCTTC. Translated: CASSESTALFDGYTF. The genes are TRBV6-1 and TRBJ1-2; D remains ambiguous. There are 15 residues in the CDR3. CDR1 and CDR2 from the germline V gene are MNHNS and SASEGT. Trimming cost V 3 bases and J 6 bases, with 17 bases left between them.

The CDR3: CASSISPQGRHEQYF. CDR3 in DNA: TGTGCCAGCTCAATTAGCCCGCAGGGTCGCCACGAGCAGTACTTC. V usage is TRBV27 and J usage is TRBJ2-7; weak D call: TRBD1 (5 bases). Germline assignment: CDR1 MNHEY and CDR2 SMNVEV (reference sequence). V was trimmed by 8 bases and J by 5 bases, leaving 22 bases between them. CDR3 length: 15 amino acids.